The present TCR beta chain was sequenced within a study of a mutant IDH1 vaccine in newly diagnosed glioma. Study-wide points: It was approximately 93% of patients that developed vaccine-induced immune responses.

Turning to this clone: As yet, its antigen is unknown.

V lost 2 bases, J lost 7 bases, and 5 bases stayed unmatched. The CDR3 spans 14 residues. Germline values: CDR1 GTSNPN, CDR2 SVGIG (reference sequence). Time point given: week 23, last vaccination. The study gave 300 ug of mutant IDH1 20-mer peptide per vaccine dose, with topical imiquimod. Assay: immunoSEQ multiplex PCR; the TCRdb copy retains only in-frame clones and omits some. The data contain tens of thousands of clones, about three quarters of them singletons. The sequences come from PBMCs, collected from a glioma patient whose treatment included an IDH1 peptide vaccine. This TCR was recovered from a man over 45 with glioma. The V and J genes are TRBV30 and TRBJ2-1, with 10 bases lining up with TRBD1. The CDR3 loop is CAWSRDRGLNEQFF. As DNA, the CDR3 is TGTGCCTGGAGTCGGGACAGGGGTTTGAATGAGCAGTTCTTC.